These 30 T cell receptor beta chains originate from one sample sequenced in a study of radiotherapy plus CTLA-4 blockade in lung cancer. Libraries were prepared by immunoSEQ multiplex PCR; TCRdb keeps only in-frame clonotypes and omits some of them. This sample yields about 73,000 clones, of which more than 75% are seen a single time; 35% to 50% belongs to the top ten. The specimen comprised peripheral blood, sampled from a patient treated with radiotherapy plus ipilimumab. The receptors derive from a human donor with non-small cell lung cancer that progressed on radiotherapy plus ipilimumab.

This clone showed up just a few times. The V call is TRBV7-3, the J call TRBJ2-1; 10 bases line up with TRBD1. Germline CDR1 reads SGHTA; CDR2 reads FQGTGA. The CDR3 contains 15 residues. J gave up 6 bases and V 8 bases, and 10 bases lay outside the gene matches. CDR3 region: CASGKDRGRFNEQFF. For the CDR3, the DNA is TGTGCCAGCGGAAAAGACAGGGGGCGATTCAATGAGCAGTTCTTC.

This chain links TRBV27 with TRBJ1-2, with D possibly being TRBD1 (6 bases). Trimming shortened V by 3 bases and J by 4 bases, and 15 bases separated the two germline ends. The CDR3 covers 15 residues. The germline CDR1 and CDR2 sequences are MNHEY and SMNVEV (reference sequence). The CDR3 protein is CASSFSQTGIYGYTF. The CDR3 DNA reads TGTGCCAGCAGTTTTTCCCAAACAGGGATCTATGGCTACACCTTC.

Only a few counts were recorded for this clone. The CDR3, as DNA: TGCGCCAGCAGCTTGAACGGTTACGAGCAGTACGTC. Translation gives CASSLNGYEQYV. The chain carries TRBV5-1 and TRBJ2-7; no clear D gene. The V end lost 1 base, the J end lost 4 bases, and 6 bases lay between the germline ends. This CDR3 spans 12 amino acids. Germline lookup yields CDR1 SGHRS and CDR2 YFSETQ.

The chain is built from TRBV11-2 and TRBJ2-5; 9 bases agree with TRBD1. The V gene end was trimmed by 6 bases and the J gene end by 2 bases; junction bases not matched to a gene: 7. Germline-derived CDR1 and CDR2 are SGHAT and FQNNGV. There are 15 residues in the CDR3. The DNA for the CDR3 is TGTGCCAGCAGTCCTCCGACAGGGGGACAAGAGACCCAGTACTTC. Encoded protein: CASSPPTGGQETQYF.

This chain uses TRBV28 with TRBJ2-7; D ambiguous. The CDR3 totals 14 residues. Trimming cost V 3 bases and J 2 bases, with 11 bases left between them. Germline-derived CDR1 and CDR2 are MDHEN and SYDVKM. The CDR3 protein is CASSFQRTTYEQYF. The CDR3 DNA reads TGTGCCAGCAGTTTCCAGAGGACCACCTACGAGCAGTACTTC.

This chain connects TRBV5-1 to TRBJ1-1; the D is unclear. Trimming cost V 0 bases and J 1 base, with 10 bases left between them. In germline, CDR1 is SGHRS, CDR2 YFSETQ. The CDR3 length is 15 residues. CDR3 sequence: CASSLEGRTNTEAFF. CDR3 DNA sequence: TGCGCCAGCAGCTTGGAAGGGCGCACGAACACTGAAGCTTTCTTT.

CDR3 DNA: TGTGCCAGCAGCCCCCCAACAGGTTTAGTGGGAGAGACCCAGTACTTC. Translation gives CASSPPTGLVGETQYF. The rearrangement uses TRBV11-2 and TRBJ2-5; possible D gene TRBD1, 5 bases. The germline V and J ends were trimmed by 5 bases and 4 bases, with 20 bases remaining between them. The germline gives CDR1 SGHAT, CDR2 FQNNGV. This CDR3 comprises 16 residues.

The V and J genes are TRBV2 and TRBJ2-5; 13 bases align to TRBD2. This CDR3 is built from 14 residues. Germline V gene data show CDR1 as SNHLY and CDR2 as FYNNEI. J gave up 4 bases and V 6 bases, and 2 bases lay outside the gene matches. The CDR3 reads CASRRTSGRETQYF. CDR3 coding DNA: TGTGCCAGCAGGCGGACTAGCGGGAGAGAGACCCAGTACTTC.

The rearrangement joins TRBV7-9 to TRBJ2-3, with 10 positions matching TRBD2. CDR3 length: 16 amino acids. CDR1 and CDR2 (germline): SEHNR, FQNEAQ (reference sequence). V shed 4 bases and J 5 bases; nucleotides not matched to a gene: 9. The CDR3 protein is CASSSFSSGSGDTQYF. In nucleotides, the CDR3 is TGTGCCAGCAGCTCCTTTTCTAGCGGGAGTGGAGATACGCAGTATTTT.

The gene calls are TRBV30 and TRBJ2-5; a weak D match, TRBD1 (6 bases). Trimming pared 2 bases from V and 5 bases from J, leaving 15 bases between. The CDR3 spans 14 residues. CDR1 is GTSNPN and CDR2 is SVGIG in the germline V gene (reference sequence). The CDR3 nucleotides are TGTGCCTGGAGTCTACTAGGGGGTAGGGAGACCCAGTACTTC. Amino acids: CAWSLLGGRETQYF.

This sequence joins TRBV19 and TRBJ1-5; no clear D. CDR1 LNHDA and CDR2 SQIVND come from the germline V gene (reference sequence). This CDR3 is 17 amino acids long. The V end lost 3 bases, the J end lost 0 bases, and 15 bases lay between the germline ends. CDR3 bases: TGTGCCAGTAGTATTGGAACATTGACTTATAGCAATCAGCCCCAGCATTTT. Its protein is CASSIGTLTYSNQPQHF.

The CDR3 region is CASSPPFGEQFF. The CDR3, as DNA: TGCGCCAGCAGCCCCCCTTTCGGTGAGCAGTTCTTC. This chain joins TRBV4-1 and TRBJ2-1; D is uncertain. The CDR3 spans 12 residues. V lost 4 bases to trimming and J lost 9 bases, with 10 bases between them. The V gene's germline CDR1 is MGHRA and CDR2 YSYEKL.

This chain uses TRBV5-4 with TRBJ2-3, with TRBD1 identical over 11 bases. From germline, CDR1 is SGHNT and CDR2 YYREEE (reference sequence). The trim removed 1 base at V and 3 bases at J, leaving 1 base unmatched. This CDR3 spans 15 amino acids. The CDR3 DNA follows: TGTGCCAGCAGCTTGAGGGACAGGGGGACAGATACGCAGTATTTT. Protein: CASSLRDRGTDTQYF.

The rearrangement joins TRBV27 to TRBJ2-7; 9 bases line up with TRBD2. Trimming cost V 2 bases and J 2 bases; bases outside gene matches: 4. CDR1 is MNHEY and CDR2 is SMNVEV in the germline V gene (reference sequence). The CDR3 covers 15 residues. The CDR3 spells CASSLMGLATYEQYF. The CDR3 DNA sequence: TGTGCCAGCAGTTTAATGGGACTAGCCACCTACGAGCAGTACTTC.

The CDR3 loop reads CASSTSSGRSETQYF. The DNA of the CDR3 is TGTGCCAGCAGCACCTCTAGCGGGAGATCGGAGACCCAGTACTTC. V gene TRBV9 combines with J gene TRBJ2-5; TRBD2 matches at 10 bases. This CDR3 has 15 amino acids. CDR1 SGDLS and CDR2 YYNGEE come from the germline V gene. J gave up 5 bases and V 4 bases, and 8 bases lay outside the gene matches.

The rearrangement joins TRBV5-4 to TRBJ1-1, with a possible D match to TRBD1 (5 bases). The CDR3 is made up of 14 amino acids. V lost 0 bases, J lost 1 base, and 7 bases lay in between. CDR1 and CDR2 from the germline V gene are SGHNT and YYREEE (reference sequence). CDR3 in DNA: TGTGCCAGCAGCTTGGCGGGGGGGAACACTGAAGCTTTCTTT. Translating gives CASSLAGGNTEAFF.

The CDR3 DNA follows: TGTGCCAGCAGCTTAATTAGCGGGAGTTTGGATGAGCAGTTCTTC. It translates to CASSLISGSLDEQFF. The V gene is TRBV7-3, the J gene TRBJ2-1; 9 bases line up with TRBD2. With V trimmed by 1 base and J by 8 bases, 6 bases remained unmatched. CDR1 SGHTA and CDR2 FQGTGA come from the germline V gene. This CDR3 contains 15 residues.

The chain couples TRBV5-1 to TRBJ2-2; no reliable D call. This CDR3 spans 14 amino acids. The germline V gene encodes CDR1 SGHRS and CDR2 YFSETQ. V was shortened by 3 bases and J by 2 bases, with 8 bases between the two germline ends. The CDR3 protein is CASSYGSNTGELFF. The CDR3, as DNA: TGCGCCAGCAGCTACGGGTCTAACACCGGGGAGCTGTTTTTT.

CDR3 sequence reads: CSAGGLAGVPIQWDEQFF. The DNA of the CDR3 is TGCAGCGCTGGGGGACTAGCGGGAGTCCCCATCCAGTGGGATGAGCAGTTCTTC. V usage is TRBV29-1 and J usage is TRBJ2-1; 14 nucleotides agree with TRBD2. The trim removed 7 bases at V and 8 bases at J, leaving 19 bases unmatched. From germline, CDR1 is SQVTM and CDR2 ANQGSEA. The CDR3 length is 18 residues.

The rearrangement links TRBV27 to TRBJ2-7, with TRBD1 matching over 9 bases. V lost 5 bases, J lost 4 bases, and 6 bases stayed unmatched. The CDR3 is made up of 14 amino acids. Germline loops: CDR1 MNHEY, CDR2 SMNVEV (reference sequence). CDR3 region: CASSQTGGYYEQYF. CDR3 sequence (DNA): TGTGCCAGCAGTCAGACAGGGGGATATTACGAGCAGTACTTC.

This chain links TRBV11-2 with TRBJ1-3; no clear D. CDR3 size: 13 residues. Germline V gene sequence: CDR1 SGHAT, CDR2 FQNNGV. Deletions cut 6 bases from V and 0 bases from J, with 6 bases between. The CDR3 region is CASRFPSGNTIYF. The CDR3 DNA sequence: TGTGCCAGCAGGTTCCCCTCTGGAAACACCATATATTTT.

The rearrangement joins TRBV28 to TRBJ1-2; TRBD1 is a possible D gene (6 bases). The length of the CDR3 is 13 residues. In germline, CDR1 is MDHEN, CDR2 SYDVKM. Trimming shortened V by 8 bases and J by 1 base, and 11 bases separated the two germline ends. The CDR3 spells CASGQQGNYGYTF. In nucleotides, the CDR3 is TGTGCCAGCGGACAACAGGGTAACTATGGCTACACCTTC.

The chain couples TRBV2 to TRBJ1-4; D not resolved. This CDR3 region has 12 residues. V dropped 4 bases and J dropped 8 bases, with 8 bases sitting between them. Germline values: CDR1 SNHLY, CDR2 FYNNEI. The CDR3 region is CASSVFREKLFF. In DNA form, the CDR3 reads TGTGCCAGCAGTGTGTTTAGGGAAAAACTGTTTTTT.

V and J are TRBV6-1 and TRBJ2-5; D remains ambiguous. The V gene's germline CDR1 is MNHNS and CDR2 SASEGT. The CDR3 totals 12 residues. Trimming took 1 base from V and 4 from J, leaving 4 bases between them. CDR3 nucleotide sequence: TGTGCCAGCAGTGAAGGGGGAGAGACCCAGTACTTC. It is translated as CASSEGGETQYF.

The V call is TRBV5-1, the J call TRBJ1-4; 9 bases line up with TRBD1. Germline assignment: CDR1 SGHRS and CDR2 YFSETQ. V dropped 3 bases and J dropped 1; count of bases not matched to a gene: 4. CDR3 length: 16 residues. CDR3 region: CASSSGTGITNEKLFF. The DNA of the CDR3 is TGCGCCAGCAGCTCCGGGACAGGGATAACTAATGAAAAACTGTTTTTT.

This clone was detected once. The rearrangement links TRBV19 to TRBJ1-2; tentative D call: TRBD1 (5 bases). Germline loops: CDR1 LNHDA, CDR2 SQIVND (reference sequence). V lost 7 bases to trimming and J lost 5 bases, with 17 bases between them. The CDR3 extends over 14 amino acids. This chain's CDR3 is CASTTTGTAYGYTF. CDR3 sequence (DNA): TGTGCCAGTACGACCACCGGGACGGCTTATGGCTACACCTTC. The full variable domain, its missing parts supplied by reference TRBV19 and TRBJ1-2, is DGGITQSPKYLFRKEGQNVTLSCEQNLNHDAMYWYRQDPGQGLRLIYYSQIVNDFQKGDIAEGYSVSREKKESFPLTVTSAQKNPTAFYLCASTTTGTAYGYTFGSGTRLTVV.

The V call is TRBV11-2, the J call TRBJ2-7, with D perhaps matching TRBD1 (5 bases). The CDR3 length is 15 residues. The ends were cut back, 1 base at V and 5 bases at J, with 15 bases in the middle. Germline CDR1 reads SGHAT; CDR2 reads FQNNGV. The CDR3 DNA follows: TGTGCCAGCAGCTTAGTCTCAGCAGGGAAAAACGAGCAGTACTTC. Its translation is CASSLVSAGKNEQYF.

V is TRBV5-1 and J is TRBJ2-1; no firm D call. CDR1 is SGHRS and CDR2 is YFSETQ in the germline V gene. This CDR3 contains 15 residues. Trimming pared 5 bases from V and 0 bases from J, leaving 12 bases between. Here the CDR3 reads CASRVGPSSYNEQFF. The CDR3, as DNA: TGCGCCAGCAGGGTCGGACCGAGCTCCTACAATGAGCAGTTCTTC. The whole variable domain, filled in from reference TRBV5-1 and TRBJ2-1, reads KAGVTQTPRYLIKTRGQQVTLSCSPISGHRSVSWYQQTPGQGLQFLFEYFSETQRNKGNFPGRFSGRQFSNSRSEMNVSTLELGDSALYLCASRVGPSSYNEQFFGPGTRLTVL.

The chain uses TRBV15 and TRBJ2-7, with TRBD1 matching over 10 bases. V lost 5 bases, J lost 3 bases, and 4 bases stayed unmatched. Per the germline V gene, CDR1 is LNHNV and CDR2 is YYDKDF (reference sequence). The CDR3 loop spans 14 amino acids. This CDR3 reads CATSAGDRGYEQYF. CDR3 nucleotide sequence: TGTGCCACCAGCGCGGGGGACAGGGGCTACGAGCAGTACTTC. Full variable domain (rest looked up from reference TRBV15 and TRBJ2-7): DAMVIQNPRYQVTQFGKPVTLSCSQTLNHNVMYWYQQKSSQAPKLLFHYYDKDFNNEADTPDNFQSRRPNTSFCFLDIRSPGLGDTAMYLCATSAGDRGYEQYFGPGTRLTVT.

This chain connects TRBV7-3 to TRBJ2-1; TRBD1 or TRBD2 may be the D gene (5 bases each). V lost 2 bases and J 0 bases, leaving 11 bases between the germline ends. The CDR3 is 16 amino acids. Germline V gives CDR1 SGHTA, CDR2 FQGTGA. CDR3 in amino acids: CASSLLSGTSYNEQFF. CDR3 sequence (DNA): TGTGCCAGCAGCTTACTTTCAGGGACCTCCTACAATGAGCAGTTCTTC.